A single sample gave rise to the 32 T cell receptor beta chains below, sequenced in a study of beta chain features in type 1 diabetes. All of the isolated RNA was reverse transcribed, so expressed TCRB transcripts were sequenced. Some clones are missing from TCRdb's copy, which holds only in-frame ones; the method was immunoSEQ multiplex PCR. The data show about 160,000 clones, 7% to 9% seen once. These TCRs are of unknown antigen specificity. Findings and caveats of the study: TCRB CDR3 length was moderately but significantly reduced in all four CD4+ subsets of Type 1 diabetes patients.

Sequencing was performed on central memory CD4+ T cells from blood. These receptors all stem from a man aged 18-30 years with type 1 diabetes.

The rearrangement joins TRBV4-3 to TRBJ2-3, with 9 bases identical to TRBD2. The V gene end was trimmed by 1 base and the J gene end by 6 bases; junction bases not matched to a gene: 8. Germline assignment: CDR1 LGHNA and CDR2 YSLEER. The CDR3 is 16 residues long. Here the CDR3 DNA reads TGCGCCAGCAGCCAAGCCGGGGCGGGGGGGCTGGATACGCAGTATTTT. This translates into CASSQAGAGGLDTQYF.

This chain uses TRBV30 with TRBJ2-3, with TRBD2 matching over 8 bases. With 5 bases clipped from V and 6 bases from J, the junction kept 13 bases outside the gene matches. Germline V gives CDR1 GTSNPN, CDR2 SVGIG (reference sequence). CDR3 length: 15 amino acids. Here the CDR3 DNA reads TGTGCCTGGTCGGAGGGAACTAGCGGTGTGGATACGCAGTATTTT. It codes for CAWSEGTSGVDTQYF. Full variable domain (outside the CDR3, taken from reference TRBV30 and TRBJ2-3): SQTIHQWPATLVQPVGSPLSLECTVEGTSNPNLYWYRQAAGRGLQLLFYSVGIGQISSEVPQNLSASRPQDRQFILSSKKLLLSDSGFYLCAWSEGTSGVDTQYFGPGTRLTVL.

V usage is TRBV5-4 and J usage is TRBJ2-1; 7 bases map to TRBD2. J was trimmed by 4 bases and V by 4 bases; bases with no gene match: 8. Germline V gives CDR1 SGHNT, CDR2 YYREEE (reference sequence). This CDR3 comprises 15 residues. The CDR3 protein is CASSLVTGGYNEQFF. The CDR3 DNA is TGTGCCAGCAGCCTGGTGACCGGGGGGTACAATGAGCAGTTCTTC.

The CDR3 loop is CASSQWLAGGTGELFF. The CDR3 DNA follows: TGCGCCAGCAGCCAGTGGCTAGCGGGGGGGACCGGGGAGCTGTTTTTT. The chain recombines TRBV4-3 with TRBJ2-2; the match to TRBD2 covers 12 bases. Germline lookup yields CDR1 LGHNA and CDR2 YSLEER. This CDR3 comprises 16 residues. Trimming cost V 3 bases and J 5 bases; bases outside gene matches: 4.

This clone occurred a few times. V usage is TRBV5-7 and J usage is TRBJ2-5, with 9 bases that match TRBD2. TRBV5-7 is sorted into the ORF group, with uncertain function. V was pared by 2 bases and J by 2 bases, with 7 bases of the junction left unmatched. CDR3 size: 16 residues. The CDR3 DNA reads as TGTGCCAGCAGCTTCAAGACTAGCGGATTACAAGAGACCCAGTACTTC. It specifies CASSFKTSGLQETQYF.

This clone occurred a few times. At one end the junction does not follow the germline gene, possibly because of a read error. The rearrangement links TRBV30 to TRBJ2-3; 7 bases are shared with TRBD2. The CDR3 is made up of 13 amino acids. Germline V gene lookup returns CDR1 GTSNPN and CDR2 SVGIG (reference sequence). The CDR3 coding sequence is TGTGCCTGGAGGTGGGGGGGGACTAATACACAGTATTTT. As protein: CAWRWGGTNTQYF.

The chain joins TRBV11-1 to TRBJ1-1; the match to TRBD1 covers 7 bases. The trim removed 5 bases at V and 3 bases at J, leaving 3 bases unmatched. Germline loops: CDR1 SGHAT, CDR2 FQDESV (reference sequence). This CDR3 has 13 residues. The CDR3 region is CASSRDRDTEAFF. DNA of the CDR3: TGTGCCAGCAGCCGTGACAGGGACACTGAAGCTTTCTTT.

The chain employs TRBV11-2 and TRBJ1-6; 9 positions agree with TRBD1. With 5 bases clipped from V and 9 bases from J, the junction kept 8 bases outside the gene matches. Per the germline V gene, CDR1 is SGHAT and CDR2 is FQNNGV. The CDR3 length is 15 residues. For the CDR3, the DNA is TGTGCCAGCAGCCCGTCGGGACAGGGAGGTTCACCCCTCCACTTT. This translates into CASSPSGQGGSPLHF. Together with reference TRBV11-2 and TRBJ1-6, the CDR3 gives the full variable domain: EAGVAQSPRYKIIEKRQSVAFWCNPISGHATLYWYQQILGQGPKLLIQFQNNGVVDDSQLPKDRFSAERLKGVDSTLKIQPAKLEDSAVYLCASSPSGQGGSPLHFGNGTRLTVT.

The CDR3 DNA sequence: TGCAGCGTTGAGGCCCTTGGTCGGCCTGGAGGGGAGCAGTACTTC. It specifies CSVEALGRPGGEQYF. This chain joins TRBV29-1 and TRBJ2-7, with a weak D call TRBD2 (6 bases). This CDR3 has 15 amino acids. Germline CDR1 and CDR2: SQVTM and ANQGSEA. Trimming took 3 bases from V and 7 from J, leaving 22 bases between them.

This clone was recorded a few times. V and J are TRBV4-1 and TRBJ1-5, with TRBD1 matching 9 bases. The CDR3 length is 19 residues. CDR1 and CDR2 from the germline V gene are MGHRA and YSYEKL. The junction had 12 bases not matched to a gene; V was cut back by 3 bases and J by 0 bases. The chain's CDR3 is CASSQFLGTGLNSNQPQHF. CDR3 DNA sequence: TGCGCCAGCAGCCAGTTTTTGGGGACAGGGCTTAATAGCAATCAGCCCCAGCATTTT.

This clone showed up just a few times. The chain couples TRBV19 to TRBJ1-2; D gene uncertain. The CDR3 totals 11 residues. V dropped 6 bases and J dropped 4 bases, with 6 bases sitting between them. The germline CDR1 and CDR2 sequences are LNHDA and SQIVND (reference sequence). Here the CDR3 reads CASSEAYGYTF. CDR3 sequence (DNA): TGTGCCAGTAGCGAGGCCTATGGCTACACCTTC. Using reference TRBV19 and TRBJ1-2 for the parts outside the CDR3, the full variable domain is DGGITQSPKYLFRKEGQNVTLSCEQNLNHDAMYWYRQDPGQGLRLIYYSQIVNDFQKGDIAEGYSVSREKKESFPLTVTSAQKNPTAFYLCASSEAYGYTFGSGTRLTVV.

This clone came up a few times. The chain carries TRBV6-5 and TRBJ2-1, with 12 bases fitting TRBD1. The CDR3 runs to 15 residues. Germline assignment: CDR1 MNHEY and CDR2 SVGAGI. V shed 7 bases, J shed 6 bases, and the junction held 7 bases outside the gene matches. This chain's CDR3 is CASNIPGQGANEQFF. The CDR3 DNA follows: TGTGCCAGCAACATTCCGGGACAGGGGGCCAATGAGCAGTTCTTC.

V usage is TRBV28 and J usage is TRBJ2-3, with TRBD2 matching 9 bases. After removal of 8 bases from V and 0 bases from J, the junction contained 3 bases not matched to a gene. The CDR3 consists of 14 residues. Looked up from germline, CDR1 is MDHEN and CDR2 is SYDVKM. For the CDR3, the DNA is TGTGCCAGCGTGGCGGGAGGGAGCACAGATACGCAGTATTTT. Its translation: CASVAGGSTDTQYF.

In its sample, this clone was seen a few times. The chain has TRBV5-4 and TRBJ2-2; 7 nucleotides match TRBD2. Trimming removed 4 bases from V and 3 bases from J; junction bases left unmatched: 12. CDR1 is SGHNT and CDR2 is YYREEE in the germline V gene (reference sequence). This CDR3 is 17 amino acids long. The CDR3 DNA sequence: TGTGCCAGCAGCCCTCTCCCTCCACGGGAGGACACCGGGGAGCTGTTTTTT. Amino acids: CASSPLPPREDTGELFF.

This clone was counted only a few times. V and J are TRBV5-6 and TRBJ1-2; D is unclear. V was clipped by 0 bases and J by 4 bases, with 10 bases between them. The germline CDR1 and CDR2 sequences are SGHDT and YYEEEE. This CDR3 is built from 14 residues. CDR3 region: CASSLGTGSYGYTF. CDR3 DNA sequence: TGTGCCAGCAGCTTGGGTACTGGGAGCTATGGCTACACCTTC.

CDR3 residues: CASSNARTGDNEKLFF. The DNA for the CDR3 is TGTGCCAGTAGCAACGCTCGGACAGGGGATAATGAAAAACTGTTTTTT. The V and J genes are TRBV19 and TRBJ1-4; 9 bases are shared with TRBD1. The germline V gene has CDR1 LNHDA and CDR2 SQIVND (reference sequence). The CDR3 covers 16 residues. J gave up 4 bases and V 6 bases, and 9 bases lay outside the gene matches.

Many counts were recorded for this clone. The gene calls are TRBV28 and TRBJ2-7; TRBD2 matches 8 bases. The CDR3 runs to 15 residues. V gave up 2 bases and J gave up 3 bases; unmatched junction bases: 6. CDR1 is MDHEN, CDR2 SYDVKM, per germline. The CDR3 DNA sequence: TGTGCCAGCAGTTTAATCCCGGGACTAGGCTACGAGCAGTACTTC. It codes for CASSLIPGLGYEQYF.

The chain has TRBV5-8 and TRBJ2-1, with 7 positions matching TRBD1. V shed 2 bases and J 5 bases; nucleotides not matched to a gene: 4. The CDR3 spans 14 residues. In germline, CDR1 is SGHTS, CDR2 YDEGEE. The CDR3 is CASSLLDRNNEQFF. As DNA, the CDR3 is TGTGCCAGCAGCTTACTGGACAGGAACAATGAGCAGTTCTTC.

This clone was seen a few times. J is TRBJ1-1 and V is TRBV7-8; 9 bases line up with TRBD1. This CDR3 has 13 residues. Germline-derived CDR1 and CDR2 are SGHVS and FQNEAQ. V shed 4 bases, J shed 11 bases, and the junction held 8 bases outside the gene matches. The CDR3 DNA sequence: TGTGCCAGCAGCTCCCAAGGGACAGGGCGGGCTTTCTTT. Translated, it gives CASSSQGTGRAFF.

Only a few counts were recorded for this clone. V is TRBV7-2 and J is TRBJ2-5; 7 nucleotides line up with TRBD2. Germline CDR1 is SGHTA and CDR2 is FQGNSA. V trimming: 5 bases; J trimming: 3 bases; junction bases outside the gene matches: 12. The CDR3 is 16 amino acids. The CDR3 sequence: CASSQTLASGEETQYF. In DNA form, the CDR3 reads TGTGCCAGCAGCCAAACTCTGGCTAGCGGTGAAGAGACCCAGTACTTC.

There are a few counts of this clone. The chain links TRBV18 to TRBJ2-3, with 9 nucleotides matching TRBD2. Germline lookup yields CDR1 KGHSH and CDR2 LQKENI. The CDR3 covers 15 residues. The V gene end was trimmed by 6 bases and the J gene end by 1 base; junction bases not matched to a gene: 5. CDR3 loop: CASSMVAGGTDTQYF. The CDR3 DNA is TGTGCCAGCTCGATGGTAGCGGGAGGCACAGATACGCAGTATTTT. Based on the CDR3 plus reference TRBV18 and TRBJ2-3, the full variable domain is NAGVMQNPRHLVRRRGQEARLRCSPMKGHSHVYWYRQLPEEGLKFMVYLQKENIIDESGMPKERFSAEFPKEGPSILRIQQVVRGDSAAYFCASSMVAGGTDTQYFGPGTRLTVL.

This clone appeared many times. V gene TRBV4-2 combines with J gene TRBJ2-7, with D perhaps TRBD1 (5 bases). Trimming cost V 7 bases and J 0 bases, with 22 bases left between them. The germline gives CDR1 LGHNA, CDR2 YNFKEQ. The length of the CDR3 is 17 residues. The CDR3 region is CASILINRRVSSYEQYF. CDR3 bases: TGTGCCAGCATCTTAATCAACAGGCGCGTTAGCTCCTACGAGCAGTACTTC.

A note on this clone: This specimen includes other DNA sequences encoding the same CDR3. V usage is TRBV7-2 and J usage is TRBJ2-7; D is possibly TRBD2 (5 bases). The V end lost 1 base, the J end lost 3 bases, and 7 bases lay between the germline ends. Looked up from germline, CDR1 is SGHTA and CDR2 is FQGNSA. The CDR3 has 13 amino acids. CDR3: CASSLVSGYEQYF. The CDR3 DNA reads TGTGCCAGCAGCTTAGTAAGCGGCTACGAGCAGTACTTC.

This clone was counted only a few times. The chain is built from TRBV2 and TRBJ2-2; a possible D gene is TRBD1 (5 bases). This CDR3 comprises 13 residues. The germline CDR1 and CDR2 sequences are SNHLY and FYNNEI. V was clipped by 5 bases and J by 5 bases, with 9 bases between them. CDR3 bases: TGTGCCAGCAGTCCCGACAGAACCGGGGAGCTGTTTTTT. Encoded protein: CASSPDRTGELFF.

The table lists this clone with a few counts. J is TRBJ2-2 and V is TRBV18, with 7 bases identical to TRBD2. Germline V CDR1 and CDR2: KGHSH, LQKENI. This CDR3 spans 15 amino acids. The ends lost 5 bases at V and 4 bases at J; junction bases unmatched: 7. CDR3 bases: TGTGCCAGCTCATCAACGGGGAGGGGCACCGGGGAGCTGTTTTTT. Translated: CASSSTGRGTGELFF. Using reference TRBV18 and TRBJ2-2 for the parts outside the CDR3, the full variable domain is NAGVMQNPRHLVRRRGQEARLRCSPMKGHSHVYWYRQLPEEGLKFMVYLQKENIIDESGMPKERFSAEFPKEGPSILRIQQVVRGDSAAYFCASSSTGRGTGELFFGEGSRLTVL.

The CDR3 DNA is TGTGCCAGCAGCTCCGGGATGGCGGGGTTCTTC. This sequence encodes CASSSGMAGFF. The V call is TRBV7-2, the J call TRBJ2-1, with D possibly matching TRBD2 (5 bases). Trimming shortened V by 4 bases and J by 15 bases, and 13 bases separated the two germline ends. CDR3 size: 11 residues. Per the germline V gene, CDR1 is SGHTA and CDR2 is FQGNSA.

V is TRBV4-3 and J is TRBJ1-2; 8 bases match TRBD1. Germline CDR1 and CDR2: LGHNA and YSLEER. Germline trimming cut 1 base from V and 4 bases from J; bases unmatched to any gene: 5. The CDR3 runs to 15 residues. CDR3 region: CASSQAQGVGYGYTF. The DNA for the CDR3 is TGCGCCAGCAGCCAAGCACAGGGGGTAGGCTATGGCTACACCTTC.

The rearrangement joins TRBV30 to TRBJ1-2; 8 nucleotides align to TRBD1. Germline CDR1 reads GTSNPN; CDR2 reads SVGIG (reference sequence). There are 13 residues in the CDR3. Trimming cost V 3 bases and J 8 bases; bases outside gene matches: 8. CDR3 region: CAWSQDRVGGYTF. Written as DNA, the CDR3 is TGTGCCTGGAGCCAGGACAGGGTTGGAGGCTACACCTTC.

This clone appeared many times. The chain combines TRBV29-1 with TRBJ2-2, with D possibly being TRBD2 (6 bases). CDR3 length: 14 amino acids. Looked up from germline, CDR1 is SQVTM and CDR2 is ANQGSEA. V was pared by 4 bases and J by 6 bases, with 15 bases between. CDR3 loop: CSVARDSGPGELFF. The CDR3 region has the DNA TGCAGCGTTGCCCGGGACTCGGGGCCCGGGGAGCTGTTTTTT.

V gene TRBV6-1 combines with J gene TRBJ2-1, with 9 bases identical to TRBD2. Losses at the gene ends were 11 bases for V and 5 bases for J; bases not matched to a gene: 7. The V gene's germline CDR1 is MNHNS and CDR2 SASEGT. The CDR3 has 13 residues. The DNA of the CDR3 is TGTGCCGGCCGGACTAGCGCCAACAATGAGCAGTTCTTC. Residues: CAGRTSANNEQFF.

The rearrangement joins TRBV11-3 to TRBJ1-2; weak D call: TRBD1 (6 bases). The germline V gene encodes CDR1 SGHNT and CDR2 YENEEA. V gave up 5 bases and J gave up 8 bases, with 15 bases separating them. This CDR3 has 13 amino acids. The CDR3: CASSADRIGGYTF. The CDR3 DNA reads TGTGCCAGCAGCGCCGACAGGATCGGGGGCTACACCTTC.

This rearrangement joins TRBV5-1 to TRBJ1-1; D not resolved. CDR1 SGHRS and CDR2 YFSETQ come from the germline V gene. This CDR3 region has 16 residues. Between the trimmed V and J ends, which lost 0 bases and 1 base, there was a span of 13 bases. As DNA, the CDR3 is TGCGCCAGCAGCTTGGGTATCATCCGAGGGAACACTGAAGCTTTCTTT. It is translated as CASSLGIIRGNTEAFF.